This T cell receptor beta chain was observed in a study of cytomegalovirus exposure and HLA in healthy donors. It was with 60 Vbeta and 13 Jbeta primers that the PCR ran. Using immunoSEQ multiplex PCR, the repertoire was profiled, and TCRdb retains in-frame clones only, with some absent. Of some 130,000 clones listed, about three quarters were seen once; the top ten hold approximately 1%. Germline V CDR1 and CDR2: SGHKS, YYEKEE (reference sequence). The ends were cut back, 4 bases at V and 7 bases at J, with 11 bases in the middle. The CDR3 sequence is 12 residues long. The receptor's source is a human donor in good health. This chain links TRBV5-5 with TRBJ1-1; D is undetermined. The sequencing sample was made of PBMCs. This CDR3 reads CASSPQHREAFF. The CDR3 region has the DNA TGTGCCAGCAGCCCGCAACATCGTGAAGCTTTCTTT.